This T cell receptor (beta chain) stems from a study of T cells in Graves' hyperthyroidism and ophthalmopathy (dated by TCRdb to about 2019). Study-level background: Peripheral blood samples were taken at initial diagnosis, before any treatment was given. To identify distinguishing TCR V-J signatures, a discovery cohort of around 100 patients was used, comprising fewer than 45 with Graves' ophthalmopathy and 57 with stable Graves' hyperthyroidism. Prospective prediction of ophthalmopathy was tested in an independent validation cohort of fewer than 20 hyperthyroidism patients and 17 patients who later progressed to ophthalmopathy. The 100 or so discovery patients were randomly split 7:3 into training and test sets. Thyroid tissue and blood T-cell repertoires from several Graves' hyperthyroidism patients were also compared in the study. Once sampling was done, hyperthyroidism patients were given methimazole at a starting dose of 30 mg daily, whereas ophthalmopathy patients were given high-dose intravenous methylprednisolone. The paper describes TCR Vbeta CDR3 sequencing of 135 peripheral blood samples, made up of about 40 ophthalmopathy patients, approximately 73 hyperthyroidism patients and some 17 progressor patients.

On the study overall, not on this receptor specifically: No statistical method was used to set the sample size in advance, and investigators knew the group allocation. During validation, the model predicted progression to ophthalmopathy a median of approximately 7 months ahead of onset, with almost 71% sensitivity and 72% to 85% specificity. In cross-validation, a model built on a 13 V-J signature told ophthalmopathy apart from stable hyperthyroidism with less than 90% sensitivity and 81% to 82% specificity, and in testing the same model reached 80%/75%. Most expanded thyroid clonotypes (frequency above 0.001) were also detected in blood, a finding suggesting that blood repertoires may reflect thyroid immune responses.

Via the germline V gene, CDR1 is KGHSH and CDR2 LQKENI. V has 0 bases trimmed and J has 4 bases trimmed; junction bases matching no gene number 5. Counted from cysteine to phenylalanine, this CDR3 has 17 amino acids. Only CDR3 DNA is held: 51 bases, read in frame from base 1. Amplification of TCR beta CDR3 regions was carried out from RNA transcripts. The TCR CDR3 was subjected to a first round of RT-PCR using the HTBI primer set and the Qiagen OneStep RT-PCR kit. Libraries were constructed in a second round of multiplex PCR, after which size selection and purification were carried out. Libraries were sequenced paired-end with 100 bp reads on an Illumina HiSeq2000. The original pipeline was this. SOAPnuke was used to process the raw data, removing reads that contained adapters or uncalled bases, had a mean Phred below 15, or lacked an exact match to the constant primer or identifier. COPE v1.2.5 was used to merge the high-quality paired reads, and each unique nucleotide sequence was defined as a clonotype. Clonotypes were aligned to IMGT TRBV, TRBD and TRBJ reference segments using MiTCR v1.1. The analysis was restricted to V-J combinations with a frequency above 0.0001, which together covered 99.2% of the repertoires. The TCS score was defined as F50 (clonal expansion) divided by E x V (chaos), with BLOSUM62-based TCRdist calculated between CDR3 peptides within each V-J. Welch's t-statistics and random forest reduced around 520 V-J features to 10 to 15, which were used in a naive Bayes classifier (R e1071). In-frame beta chains were kept once TCRdb had trimmed the public reads at Q25 with fastp and called clones with MiXCR. Each CDR3 protein gets just one entry, which takes the most common genes and DNA from the rows behind it. For this entry, the V and J calls and clone size follow TCRdb and not the study's own pipeline. The sample yields roughly 250,000 distinct CDR3 sequences; about 14% were counted once. The leading ten clones occupy roughly 15% of the sample.

This clonotype appeared a few times. This receptor's antigen is unknown. No much larger clone is present one base from it, and per-base qualities are unavailable. Hyperthyroidism patients were newly diagnosed, had a disease duration of under 2 months, and were aged 18 to 65 years. The study excluded patients with uncontrolled infections, other autoimmune diseases, pregnancy or lactation. Diagnoses relied on clinical symptoms, serum thyroxine and TRAb, thyroid ultrasound and orbital computed tomography. Blood from progressor patients was collected at the time of first diagnosis with hyperthyroidism, before any ophthalmopathy symptoms had appeared. PBMCs were separated from around 9.1 ml of fresh peripheral blood using Ficoll-Paque density gradient centrifugation. Progressor patients were first diagnosed with Graves' hyperthyroidism and then developed ophthalmopathy during follow-up. Total RNA was extracted using Trizol reagent, and RNA quality was assessed on an Agilent 2100 Bioanalyzer.

Sequencing was done on a sample of blood. The rearranged segments are TRBV18 and TRBJ2-2; 10 central nucleotides agree with TRBD1. This sequence originates from a woman in her forties with Graves' hyperthyroidism that later progressed to Graves' ophthalmopathy. The CDR3 reads as follows: CASSPPGTGAGTGELFF. Read as DNA, the sequence is TGTGCCAGCTCACCACCCGGGACAGGGGCGGGCACCGGGGAGCTGTTTTTT. When the CDR3 is completed using the reference TRBV18 and TRBJ2-2 genes on either side, the full variable domain is NAGVMQNPRHLVRRRGQEARLRCSPMKGHSHVYWYRQLPEEGLKFMVYLQKENIIDESGMPKERFSAEFPKEGPSILRIQQVVRGDSAAYFCASSPPGTGAGTGELFFGEGSRLTVL.